The 28 T cell receptor beta chains listed next were all sequenced from one sample in a study of vaccination and CD4 T cells after COVID-19. Their recognized antigens are unknown. Specified treatment: approximately nine-day PBMC culture with coronavirus spike peptide pools or control peptides (ViraFEST assay). Sequencing of cultured CD4+ T cell DNA used the Oncomine TCR Beta short-read assay. TCRdb processed the PCR reads anew with MiXCR; each CDR3 protein has one entry. The sample yields over 11,000 distinct CDR3 sequences, around a third seen once. The specimen comprised CD4+ T cells from blood, cultured in vitro, sampled after SARS-CoV-2 vaccination. These receptors were taken from a human donor who had recovered from COVID-19.

CDR3 in amino acids: CASSIGQKFYEQYF. For the CDR3, the DNA is TGTGCCAGTAGTATAGGGCAGAAGTTCTACGAGCAGTACTTC. J is TRBJ2-7 and V is TRBV19; no clear D gene. Germline CDR1 LNHDA, CDR2 SQIVND (reference sequence). The length of the CDR3 is 14 residues. Deletions cut 1 base from V and 3 bases from J, with 10 bases between.

This clonotype counts as large (0.1 to 1%). The chain has TRBV20-1 and TRBJ2-7; D not resolved. Germline V gives CDR1 DFQATT, CDR2 SNEGSKA (reference sequence). V lost 6 bases to trimming and J lost 2 bases, with 17 bases between them. CDR3 length: 14 amino acids. The DNA for the CDR3 is TGCAGTGCCAAGGATGGTCGGTCCCCCTACGAGCAGTACTTC. Amino acid sequence: CSAKDGRSPYEQYF.

In this sample, this clonotype is medium-sized. This rearrangement joins TRBV6-5 to TRBJ1-1; D remains unclear. Germline values: CDR1 MNHEY, CDR2 SVGAGI. CDR3 size: 15 residues. The ends were cut back, 0 bases at V and 1 base at J, with 9 bases in the middle. The CDR3 sequence is CASSYSRLPNTEAFF. The CDR3 DNA sequence: TGTGCCAGCAGTTACTCGAGGCTCCCGAACACTGAAGCTTTCTTT.

The chain employs TRBV7-2 and TRBJ2-5; D unresolved. This CDR3 is built from 15 residues. V was clipped by 1 base and J by 1 base, with 10 bases between them. Germline V gives CDR1 SGHTA, CDR2 FQGNSA. The CDR3, as DNA: TGTGCCAGCAGCTTAGTGGGCGGAATCCAAGAGACCCAGTACTTC. Translation: CASSLVGGIQETQYF.

The chain is built from TRBV6-2 or TRBV6-3 and TRBJ1-1; D may be TRBD1 (5 bases). In germline, CDR1 is MNHEY, CDR2 SVGEGT. The germline V and J ends were trimmed by 2 bases and 4 bases, with 14 bases remaining between them. The CDR3 is made up of 15 amino acids. CDR3 residues: CASSYPPQGPTEAFF. CDR3 coding DNA: TGTGCCAGCAGTTACCCCCCCCAGGGCCCCACTGAAGCTTTCTTT.

The gene calls are TRBV7-2 and TRBJ2-5; tentatively, D is TRBD1 or TRBD2 (5 bases each). V lost 0 bases to trimming and J lost 3 bases, with 11 bases between them. This CDR3 spans 15 amino acids. Germline CDR1 SGHTA, CDR2 FQGNSA. This CDR3 reads CASSLAGTKKETQYF. DNA for the CDR3: TGTGCCAGCAGCTTAGCCGGGACGAAGAAAGAGACCCAGTACTTC. Drawing the rest from reference TRBV7-2 and TRBJ2-5, the complete variable domain is GAGVSQSPSNKVTEKGKDVELRCDPISGHTALYWYRQSLGQGLEFLIYFQGNSAPDKSGLPSDRFSAERTGGSVSTLTIQRTQQEDSAVYLCASSLAGTKKETQYFGPGTRLLVL.

The chain carries TRBV20-1 and TRBJ2-5, with a weak D call TRBD2 (5 bases). The CDR3 sequence is 13 residues long. Per germline, CDR1 DFQATT and CDR2 SNEGSKA (reference sequence). The ends were cut back, 5 bases at V and 5 bases at J, with 15 bases in the middle. Written as DNA, the CDR3 is TGCAGTGCTGCAGACACTAGAGCGGAGACCCAGTACTTC. Amino acid sequence: CSAADTRAETQYF.

V is TRBV7-2 and J is TRBJ2-3, with 8 bases fitting TRBD2. This CDR3 is 18 amino acids long. V trimming: 5 bases; J trimming: 1 base; junction bases outside the gene matches: 14. CDR1 and CDR2 from the germline V gene are SGHTA and FQGNSA. The DNA of the CDR3 is TGTGCCAGCAGCCCTCGCCTACTAGCGGTGAGACGCACAGATACGCAGTATTTT. Amino acid sequence: CASSPRLLAVRRTDTQYF.

V gene TRBV5-1 combines with J gene TRBJ2-5; possibly TRBD2 for D (6 bases). This CDR3 is built from 16 residues. The V and J ends lost 7 bases and 3 bases respectively, with 22 bases between them. Germline CDR1 is SGHRS and CDR2 is YFSETQ. CDR3 DNA: TGCGCCAGCGGACCGGGCGGGATTCGATCCAAAGAGACCCAGTACTTC. Its protein product is CASGPGGIRSKETQYF.

This clonotype was recorded a few times. The V and J genes are TRBV28 and TRBJ1-1, with a possible D match to TRBD1 (6 bases). CDR1 MDHEN and CDR2 SYDVKM come from the germline V gene. V gave up 3 bases and J gave up 10 bases, with 12 bases separating them. The CDR3 extends over 12 amino acids. The CDR3 loop is CASSLRTGRAFF. CDR3 sequence (DNA): TGTGCCAGCAGTTTGCGTACAGGGCGAGCTTTCTTT.

Judged by abundance, this clonotype is medium-sized. This sequence joins TRBV7-6 and TRBJ2-5; 9 bases map to TRBD1. The CDR3 runs to 14 residues. Germline V gene lookup returns CDR1 SGHVS and CDR2 FNYEAQ. J lost 5 bases, V lost 5 bases, and 6 bases had no gene match. In DNA form, the CDR3 reads TGTGCCAGCAGCCTAAGACAGGGGGGGGAGACCCAGTACTTC. Translated, it gives CASSLRQGGETQYF.

This clonotype has a single count. The chain combines TRBV19 with TRBJ2-5; 11 nucleotides match TRBD2. CDR1 is LNHDA, CDR2 SQIVND, per germline (reference sequence). The CDR3 consists of 19 residues. After removal of 5 bases from V and 5 bases from J, the junction contained 19 bases not matched to a gene. CDR3 loop: CASSSRTSGPGWSRETQYF. CDR3 coding DNA: TGTGCCAGTAGTTCCAGGACTAGCGGGCCCGGGTGGTCAAGGGAGACCCAGTACTTC.

The table lists this clonotype with a few counts. The V and J genes are TRBV2 and TRBJ1-5; 9 bases align to TRBD1. The CDR3 contains 16 residues. CDR1 and CDR2 (germline): SNHLY, FYNNEI. V shed 8 bases, J shed 0 bases, and the junction held 8 bases outside the gene matches. CDR3: CASGDRDYYSNQPQHF. In nucleotides, the CDR3 is TGTGCCAGCGGGGACAGGGACTACTATAGCAATCAGCCCCAGCATTTT.

This clonotype was picked up a small number of times. The chain employs TRBV7-2 and TRBJ2-3; 8 nucleotides agree with TRBD2. CDR1 and CDR2 (germline): SGHTA, FQGNSA. Trimming took 7 bases from V and 2 from J; bases not matched to a gene: 5. The CDR3 consists of 14 residues. The CDR3 reads CASTEREHTDTQYF. CDR3 bases: TGTGCCAGCACCGAGCGGGAGCACACAGATACGCAGTATTTT.

The rearrangement links TRBV7-9 to TRBJ2-4; D possibly corresponds to TRBD1 (5 bases). The CDR3 is 16 residues long. The V end lost 5 bases, the J end lost 1 base, and 15 bases lay between the germline ends. In germline, CDR1 is SEHNR, CDR2 FQNEAQ (reference sequence). The CDR3, as DNA: TGTGCCAGCAGCCCCAATGAGAAGGGGGCCAAAAACATTCAGTACTTC. Amino acids: CASSPNEKGAKNIQYF.

This clonotype has more than one count but fewer than ten. This chain links TRBV20-1 with TRBJ2-3; 10 bases fit TRBD2. The junction had 4 bases not matched to a gene; V was cut back by 5 bases and J by 2 bases. The CDR3 has 14 residues. Germline V gene lookup returns CDR1 DFQATT and CDR2 SNEGSKA (reference sequence). CDR3 bases: TGCAGTGCTGGAGGACTAGCGGTCACAGATACGCAGTATTTT. The encoded protein is CSAGGLAVTDTQYF.

This clonotype was picked up a small number of times. The chain carries TRBV28 and TRBJ1-1; possible D gene TRBD1, 6 bases. In germline, CDR1 is MDHEN, CDR2 SYDVKM. The CDR3 consists of 15 residues. V dropped 11 bases and J dropped 1 base, with 20 bases sitting between them. The CDR3 bases are TGTGCCTCATCGGGGGGCCGCAGGCCGAACACTGAAGCTTTCTTT. Amino acid sequence: CASSGGRRPNTEAFF.

The gene calls are TRBV30 and TRBJ1-1; 7 bases are shared with TRBD1. The CDR3 covers 12 residues. Trimming took 5 bases from V and 12 from J; bases not matched to a gene: 12. Germline V gene data show CDR1 as GTSNPN and CDR2 as SVGIG (reference sequence). The CDR3 loop is CAWFLLDRRTFF. The DNA for the CDR3 is TGTGCCTGGTTCCTCCTGGACAGGAGGACTTTCTTT.

Within the sample, this clonotype is medium-sized. The J gene is TRBJ1-6, the V gene TRBV6-1, with D maybe TRBD1 (5 bases). The CDR3 runs to 17 residues. Trimming left V 2 bases short and J 6 bases short, with 17 bases between. CDR1 MNHNS and CDR2 SASEGT come from the germline V gene. CDR3 DNA: TGTGCCAGCAGTGAAAATTTCCACGACAGCCTTAATTCACCCCTCCACTTT. Its protein product is CASSENFHDSLNSPLHF.

This clonotype occurred a few times. The chain has TRBV6-1 and TRBJ1-2; D is possibly TRBD1 (6 bases). Between the trimmed V and J ends, which lost 7 bases and 0 bases, there was a span of 15 bases. The CDR3 loop spans 15 amino acids. The germline V gene has CDR1 MNHNS and CDR2 SASEGT. The CDR3 sequence: CASTWGTSPNYGYTF. CDR3 sequence (DNA): TGTGCCAGCACTTGGGGGACATCCCCTAACTATGGCTACACCTTC.

The V gene is TRBV20-1, the J gene TRBJ1-1, with a possible D match to TRBD1 (6 bases). The V end lost 6 bases, the J end lost 0 bases, and 17 bases lay between the germline ends. The CDR3 has 15 amino acids. The germline CDR1 and CDR2 sequences are DFQATT and SNEGSKA (reference sequence). CDR3 loop: CSAVQGAFMNTEAFF. The DNA for the CDR3 is TGCAGTGCGGTACAGGGAGCCTTTATGAACACTGAAGCTTTCTTT.

There are a few counts of this clonotype. The chain uses TRBV20-1 and TRBJ2-3; D ambiguous. Trimming removed 8 bases from V and 3 bases from J, with 15 bases in between. From germline, CDR1 is DFQATT and CDR2 SNEGSKA (reference sequence). The CDR3 has 13 amino acids. The CDR3 DNA is TGCAGTCGGAGATTCCCTTCTACAGATACGCAGTATTTT. Protein sequence: CSRRFPSTDTQYF.

Turning to this clonotype: Possible read error: a much larger clone is one base away. J is TRBJ1-6 and V is TRBV10-3; D perhaps matches TRBD1 (5 bases). Trimming removed 2 bases from V and 7 bases from J, with 6 bases in between. CDR3 length: 13 amino acids. Germline CDR1 reads ENHRY; CDR2 reads SYGVKD. The CDR3, as DNA: TGTGCCATCAGTGAGAGGACAAATTCACCCCTCCACTTT. Protein: CAISERTNSPLHF.

This clonotype appeared a few times. The chain combines TRBV19 with TRBJ2-5, with 10 bases lining up with TRBD2. In germline, CDR1 is LNHDA, CDR2 SQIVND (reference sequence). The CDR3 spans 15 residues. V shed 6 bases, J shed 0 bases, and the junction held 4 bases outside the gene matches. The CDR3 region is CASRALAGNQETQYF. CDR3 in DNA: TGTGCCAGTAGGGCACTAGCGGGGAACCAAGAGACCCAGTACTTC.

Remarks on this clonotype: At one end the junction does not follow the germline gene, possibly because of a read error. The rearrangement joins TRBV24-1 to TRBJ1-1; D may be TRBD1 (5 bases). Germline CDR1 and CDR2: KGHDR and SFDVKD. The CDR3 covers 13 residues. CDR3 amino acids: CATVGTLGTEASF. DNA of the CDR3: TGTGCCACGGTAGGTACGCTCGGGACTGAAGCTTCCTTT.

In its sample, this clonotype was seen a few times. The chain recombines TRBV6-1 with TRBJ2-2, with D possibly TRBD1 on 5 matching bases. The germline V and J ends were trimmed by 7 bases and 4 bases, with 13 bases remaining between them. The CDR3 spans 14 residues. Germline lookup yields CDR1 MNHNS and CDR2 SASEGT. The CDR3 nucleotides read TGTGCCAGCAACCCAGATAGGGGCACCGGGGAGCTGTTTTTT. Its translation: CASNPDRGTGELFF.

The chain couples TRBV4-1 to TRBJ2-6, with D possibly being TRBD1 (8 bases). The V end was cut by 4 bases, the J end by 3 bases, with 19 bases between. CDR3 size: 18 residues. Germline CDR1 reads MGHRA; CDR2 reads YSYEKL. The CDR3 here is CASSPGGRGPVGANVLTF. Here the CDR3 DNA reads TGCGCCAGCAGCCCGGGGGGCAGGGGGCCAGTTGGGGCCAACGTCCTGACTTTC.

V and J are TRBV7-9 and TRBJ1-4, with a tentative D call TRBD1 (5 bases). V was cut by 5 bases and J by 3 bases, with 13 bases left in between. The CDR3 has 15 residues. Germline CDR1 and CDR2: SEHNR and FQNEAQ (reference sequence). CDR3 nucleotides: TGTGCCAGCAGCCACAGAAAGGGGTCTAATGAAAAACTGTTTTTT. Its translation is CASSHRKGSNEKLFF.